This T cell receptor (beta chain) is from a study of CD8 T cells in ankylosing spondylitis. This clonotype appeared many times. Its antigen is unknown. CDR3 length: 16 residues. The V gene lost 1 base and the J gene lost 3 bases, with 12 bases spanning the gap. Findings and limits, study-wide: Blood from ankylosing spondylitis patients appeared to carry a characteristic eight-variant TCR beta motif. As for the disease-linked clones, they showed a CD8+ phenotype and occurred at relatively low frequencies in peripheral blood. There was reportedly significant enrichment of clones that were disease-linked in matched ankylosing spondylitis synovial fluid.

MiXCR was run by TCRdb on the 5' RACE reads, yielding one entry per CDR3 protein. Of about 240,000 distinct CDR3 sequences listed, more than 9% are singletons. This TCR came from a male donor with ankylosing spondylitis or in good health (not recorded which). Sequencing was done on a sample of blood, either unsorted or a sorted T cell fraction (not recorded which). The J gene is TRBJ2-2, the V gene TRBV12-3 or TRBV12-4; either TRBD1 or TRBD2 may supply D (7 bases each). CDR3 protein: CASSLDRGGYTGELFF. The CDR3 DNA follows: TGTGCCAGCAGTTTAGACAGGGGAGGGTACACCGGGGAGCTGTTTTTT.